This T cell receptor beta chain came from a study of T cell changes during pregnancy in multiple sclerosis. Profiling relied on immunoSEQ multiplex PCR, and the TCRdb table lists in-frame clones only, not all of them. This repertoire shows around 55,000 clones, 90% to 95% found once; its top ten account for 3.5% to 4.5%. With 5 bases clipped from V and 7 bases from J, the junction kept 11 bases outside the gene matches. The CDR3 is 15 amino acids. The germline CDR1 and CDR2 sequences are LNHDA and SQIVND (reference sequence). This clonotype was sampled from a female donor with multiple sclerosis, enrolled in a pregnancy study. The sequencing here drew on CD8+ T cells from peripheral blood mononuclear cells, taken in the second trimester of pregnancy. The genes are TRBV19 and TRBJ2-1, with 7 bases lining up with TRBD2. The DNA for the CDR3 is TGTGCCAGTAGTGGTTTCAGCGGGGTTGGAAATGAGCAGTTCTTC. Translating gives CASSGFSGVGNEQFF.